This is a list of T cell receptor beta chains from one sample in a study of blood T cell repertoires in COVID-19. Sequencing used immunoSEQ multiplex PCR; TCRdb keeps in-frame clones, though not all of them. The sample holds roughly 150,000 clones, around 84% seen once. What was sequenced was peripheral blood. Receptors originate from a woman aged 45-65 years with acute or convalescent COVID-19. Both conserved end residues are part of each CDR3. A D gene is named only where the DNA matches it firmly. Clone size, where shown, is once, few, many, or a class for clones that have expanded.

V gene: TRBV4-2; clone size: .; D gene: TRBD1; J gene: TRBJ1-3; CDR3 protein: CASSQGTGQGAGNTIYF; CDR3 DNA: TGTGCCAGCAGCCAAGGCACGGGACAGGGGGCTGGAAACACCATATATTTT
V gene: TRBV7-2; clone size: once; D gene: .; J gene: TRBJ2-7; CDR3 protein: CASSPQGAGGLYEQYF; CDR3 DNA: TGTGCCAGCAGCCCCCAGGGGGCGGGGGGGCTTTACGAGCAGTACTTC
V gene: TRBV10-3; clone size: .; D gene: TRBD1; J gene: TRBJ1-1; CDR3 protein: CAISDAPGGTEAFF; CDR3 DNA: TGTGCCATCAGCGATGCGCCAGGGGGGACTGAAGCTTTCTTT
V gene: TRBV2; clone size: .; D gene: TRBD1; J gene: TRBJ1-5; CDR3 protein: CASIEGQGAWRPQHF; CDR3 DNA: TGTGCCAGCATTGAGGGACAGGGGGCTTGGCGGCCCCAGCATTTT
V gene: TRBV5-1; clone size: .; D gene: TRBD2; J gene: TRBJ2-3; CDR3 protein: CASSFPSGGSTDTQYF; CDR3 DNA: TGCGCCAGCAGCTTCCCTAGCGGGGGAAGCACAGATACGCAGTATTTT
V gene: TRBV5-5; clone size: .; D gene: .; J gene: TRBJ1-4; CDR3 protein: CASSGASMGVMGEKLFF; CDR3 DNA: TGTGCCAGCAGCGGGGCCAGCATGGGCGTCATGGGTGAAAAACTGTTTTTT
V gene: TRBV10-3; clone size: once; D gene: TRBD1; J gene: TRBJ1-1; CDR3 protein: CAVGGDRGKAFF; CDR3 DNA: TGTGCCGTCGGAGGGGACAGGGGGAAAGCTTTCTTT
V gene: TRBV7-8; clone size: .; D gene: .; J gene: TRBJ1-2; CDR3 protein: CASSSRTANYGYTF; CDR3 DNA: TGTGCCAGCAGCTCTCGGACAGCGAACTATGGCTACACCTTC
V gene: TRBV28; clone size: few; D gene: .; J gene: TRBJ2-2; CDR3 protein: CASSPPAGNTGELFF; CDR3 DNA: TGTGCCAGCAGTCCCCCGGCGGGGAACACCGGGGAGCTGTTTTTT
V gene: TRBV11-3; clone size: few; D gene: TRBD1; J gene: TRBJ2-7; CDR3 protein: CASSSEGDRLYF; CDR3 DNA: TGTGCCAGCAGCTCCGAAGGGGACAGGCTGTACTTC
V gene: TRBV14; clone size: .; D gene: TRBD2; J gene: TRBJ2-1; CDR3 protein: CASSQLAAGEDEQFF; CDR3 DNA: TGTGCCAGCAGCCAACTGGCAGCGGGGGAGGATGAGCAGTTCTTC
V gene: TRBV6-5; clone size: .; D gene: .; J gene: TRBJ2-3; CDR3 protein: CASSYSMGDGTDTQYF; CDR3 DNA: TGTGCCAGCAGTTACTCGATGGGCGATGGCACAGATACGCAGTATTTT
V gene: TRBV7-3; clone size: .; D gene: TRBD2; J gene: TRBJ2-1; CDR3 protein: CASSPGGGHYNEQFF; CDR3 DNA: TGTGCCAGCAGCCCCGGCGGGGGGCACTACAATGAGCAGTTCTTC
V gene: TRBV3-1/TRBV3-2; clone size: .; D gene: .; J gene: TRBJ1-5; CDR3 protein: CASSQGGGAQPQHF; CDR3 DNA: TGTGCCAGCAGCCAAGGAGGAGGGGCTCAGCCCCAGCATTTT
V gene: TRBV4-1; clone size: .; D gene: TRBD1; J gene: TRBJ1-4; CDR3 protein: CASSQDGNRGNEKLFF; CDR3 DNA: TGCGCCAGCAGCCAAGATGGGAACAGGGGTAATGAAAAACTGTTTTTT
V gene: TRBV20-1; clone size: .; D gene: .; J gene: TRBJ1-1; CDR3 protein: CSASDGQTLNTEAFF; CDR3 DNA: TGCAGTGCTAGTGACGGACAGACCCTGAACACTGAAGCTTTCTTT
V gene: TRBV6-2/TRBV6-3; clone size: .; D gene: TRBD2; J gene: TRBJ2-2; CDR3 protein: CASSYPGGDTGELFF; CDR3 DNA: TGTGCCAGCAGTTACCCCGGGGGGGACACCGGGGAGCTGTTTTTT
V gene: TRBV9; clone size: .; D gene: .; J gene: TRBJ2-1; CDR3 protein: CASSVSQAHEQFF; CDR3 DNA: TGTGCCAGCAGCGTAAGTCAGGCGCATGAGCAGTTCTTC
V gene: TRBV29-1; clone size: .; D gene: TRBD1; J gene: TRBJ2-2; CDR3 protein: CSANQGTGGRTGELFF; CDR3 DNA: TGCAGCGCCAACCAAGGGACAGGGGGGCGCACCGGGGAGCTGTTTTTT
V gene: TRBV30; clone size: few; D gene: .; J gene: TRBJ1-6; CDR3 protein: CARSQGSSYNSPLHF; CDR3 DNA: TGTGCCCGGAGTCAGGGGAGCTCCTATAATTCACCCCTCCACTTT
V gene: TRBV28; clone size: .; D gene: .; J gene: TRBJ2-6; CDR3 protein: CASSLGAVSGANVLTF; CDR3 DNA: TGTGCCAGCAGTCTAGGGGCCGTCTCTGGGGCCAACGTCCTGACTTTC
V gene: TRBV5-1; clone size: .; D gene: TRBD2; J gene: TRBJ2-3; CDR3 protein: CASSHQRGGTDTQYF; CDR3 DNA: TGCGCCAGCAGCCACCAGCGGGGAGGCACAGATACGCAGTATTTT
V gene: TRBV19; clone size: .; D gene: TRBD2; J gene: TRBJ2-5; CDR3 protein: CASSSTTSGVQETQYF; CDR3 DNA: TGTGCCAGTAGCAGCACGACTAGCGGGGTCCAAGAGACCCAGTACTTC
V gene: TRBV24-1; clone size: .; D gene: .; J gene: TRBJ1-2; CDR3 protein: CATSEHGQNYGYTF; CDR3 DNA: TGTGCCACCAGTGAACACGGACAGAACTATGGCTACACCTTC
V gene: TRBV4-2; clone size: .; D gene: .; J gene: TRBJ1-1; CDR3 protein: CASSQGQWEFNTEAFF; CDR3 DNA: TGTGCCAGCAGCCAAGGGCAATGGGAGTTCAACACTGAAGCTTTCTTT
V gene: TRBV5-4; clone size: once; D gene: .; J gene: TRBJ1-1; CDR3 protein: CASSLDSTEAFF; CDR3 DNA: TGTGCCAGCAGCTTGGACTCTACTGAAGCTTTCTTT
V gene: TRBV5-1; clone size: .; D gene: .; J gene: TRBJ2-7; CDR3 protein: CASSSTGTLIEQYF; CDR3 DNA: TGCGCCAGCAGCTCCACAGGCACACTGATTGAGCAGTACTTC
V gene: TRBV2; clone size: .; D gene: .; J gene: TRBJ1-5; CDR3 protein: CASKRGGAGQPQHF; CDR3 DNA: TGTGCCAGCAAACGTGGAGGGGCGGGTCAGCCCCAGCATTTT
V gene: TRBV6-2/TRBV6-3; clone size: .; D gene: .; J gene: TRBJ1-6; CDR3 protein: CASSFSLRDNLIQDSPLHF; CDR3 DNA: TGTGCCAGCAGTTTCTCGCTTCGGGACAACTTAATTCAAGATTCACCCCTCCACTTT
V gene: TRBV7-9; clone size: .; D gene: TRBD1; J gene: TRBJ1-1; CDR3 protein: CASSATEDREETEAFF; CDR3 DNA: TGTGCCAGCAGCGCCACAGAGGACAGGGAGGAAACTGAAGCTTTCTTT
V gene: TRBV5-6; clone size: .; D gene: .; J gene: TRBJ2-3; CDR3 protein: CASSRGDTQYF; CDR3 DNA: TGTGCCAGCAGCCGGGGGGATACGCAGTATTTT
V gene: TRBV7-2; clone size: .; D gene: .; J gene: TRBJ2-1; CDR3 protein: CASSLSGGWGNNEQFF; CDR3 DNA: TGTGCCAGCAGCTTAAGCGGCGGGTGGGGAAACAATGAGCAGTTCTTC
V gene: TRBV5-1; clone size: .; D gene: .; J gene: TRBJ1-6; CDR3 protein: CASSLGGHGNSPLHF; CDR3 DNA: TGCGCCAGCAGCTTGGGGGGACACGGTAATTCACCCCTCCACTTT
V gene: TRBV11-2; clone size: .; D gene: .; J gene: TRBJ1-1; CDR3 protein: CASSLVQDTVFAFF; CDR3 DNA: TGTGCCAGCAGCTTAGTCCAGGACACGGTCTTTGCTTTCTTT
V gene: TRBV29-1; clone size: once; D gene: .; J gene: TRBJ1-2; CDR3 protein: CSVDNIGDYGYTF; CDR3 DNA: TGCAGCGTTGATAATATAGGGGACTATGGCTACACCTTC
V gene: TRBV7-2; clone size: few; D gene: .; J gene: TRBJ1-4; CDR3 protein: CASSLNQGIGGEKLFF; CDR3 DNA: TGTGCCAGCAGTTTAAACCAGGGGATCGGCGGCGAAAAACTGTTTTTT
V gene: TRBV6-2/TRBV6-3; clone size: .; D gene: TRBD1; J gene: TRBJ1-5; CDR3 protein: CASSSGQGEAQPQHF; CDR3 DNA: TGTGCCAGCAGTTCTGGACAGGGAGAGGCTCAGCCCCAGCATTTT
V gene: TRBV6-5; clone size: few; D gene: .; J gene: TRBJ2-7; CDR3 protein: CASGTGSSYEQYF; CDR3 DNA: TGTGCCAGCGGTACAGGGAGCTCCTACGAGCAGTACTTC
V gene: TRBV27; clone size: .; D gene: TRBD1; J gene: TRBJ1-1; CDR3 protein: CASSPGQGPVFF; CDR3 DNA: TGTGCCAGCAGTCCTGGACAGGGACCAGTTTTCTTT
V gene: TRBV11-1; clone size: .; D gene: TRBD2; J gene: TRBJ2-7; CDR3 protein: CASTSQRGPSYEQYF; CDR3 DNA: TGTGCCAGCACTTCTCAGCGGGGGCCCTCCTACGAGCAGTACTTC
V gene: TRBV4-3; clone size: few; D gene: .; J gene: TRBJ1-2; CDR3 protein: CASSQGGSAGEGYTF; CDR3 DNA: TGCGCCAGCAGCCAGGGAGGGTCGGCAGGGGAAGGCTACACCTTC
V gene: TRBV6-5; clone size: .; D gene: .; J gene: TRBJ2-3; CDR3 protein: CASSETAASTDTQYF; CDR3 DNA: TGTGCCAGCAGCGAGACAGCAGCTAGCACAGATACGCAGTATTTT